This T cell receptor (beta chain) was retrieved from a study of identical twins (dated by TCRdb to the mid-2010s). Broadly, across the study: To test whether fetal clonotypes persist, this study deep-sequenced TCR alpha and beta repertoires from monozygotic twins, from unrelated adults of various ages, and from cord blood. Replicate twin experiments were performed at different times using different library preparation protocols to rule out contamination. The full study reports these points: In monozygotic twins, recombination models systematically underestimated out-of-frame TCR alpha sharing, but the models matched the sharing seen between unrelated individuals. Conclusions relied on cross-sectional statistical analysis, since the same donors could not be followed over many years. Invariant T cells such as MAIT and iNKT could partly confound zero-insertion analyses, although diverse VJ usage argued against such confounding for most clonotypes. Abundant cord blood beta clonotypes carried fewer insertions; young adult naive repertoires showed a weaker similar trend, while memory repertoires showed none. Compared with coincidental sharing between unrelated individuals, out-of-frame TCR alpha sequences shared between twins had an excess of sequences with low generation probability. The excess sharing between twins in beta out-of-frame sequences was weaker because fewer shared sequences reduced the signal-to-noise ratio.

Library preparation employed 5' RACE. The sequencing machine was an Illumina HiSeq 2000. A universal primer binding site was introduced by template switching, and a unique molecular identifier was present in the final cDNA, enabling accurate counting of TCR cDNA molecules. First-strand cDNA for TCR alpha and beta chains was synthesized from specific primers in the conserved constant-segment region. Each cDNA library was double barcoded, with a SMART-Mk sample barcode plus Illumina barcodes, to control for contamination. Two successive PCR steps introduced TruSeq adapter sequences along with Illumina sample barcodes. The Illumina HiSeq platform was used with custom primers to sequence TCR alpha and beta cDNA libraries. The paper's processing steps were these. Unique molecular identifiers were extracted from raw reads with MiGEC, and CDR3 positions were determined with MiXCR. Recombination models were inferred per individual with the repgenHMM and IGoR tools using an EM algorithm. Shared clonotypes were analyzed with the tcR package in R, and sharing was normalized by the product of cloneset sizes. Out-of-frame nonproductive sequences were analyzed to study raw recombination free of thymic and clonal selection effects. TCRdb applied fastp at Q25 and MiXCR to the public reads, then kept only in-frame beta chains. Each record represents a unique CDR3 protein, reported with the most common genes and DNA among its rows. The V and J calls and clone size are TCRdb's, not the authors'. Present in this sample are roughly 200,000 distinct CDR3 sequences, around 15% of which were seen just once. The biggest ten clones account for 35% to 50% of the sample.

Only a few counts were recorded for this clonotype. Its antigen remains undetermined. Base qualities are not recorded, but no much larger clone differs from it by a single base. Every donor in the study was a healthy Caucasian. The twin cohort comprised three pairs of female monozygotic twins, all aged about 18 to 29 years. Positive isolation kits from Invitrogen were used to isolate the CD4+ and CD8+ T cell populations. The same sample was also studied in work on T cells expressing NK-cell markers. From the second report: Three sorted T-cell subsets (CD3+CD56+NKG2C+, CD3+CD56+NKG2C- and CD3+CD56-NKG2C+) from 8 or 9 donors had their TCR beta-chain repertoires profiled. Seven of the eight sequenced donors were HCMV-seropositive and one was HCMV-seronegative. In several experiments an anti-gammadeltaTCR antibody was added to restrict sorting to alphabetaTCR-expressing T cells. In more than five donors, the dominant CD3+CD56+NKG2C+ clonotypes were found to rank among the top 10 CD8+ clonotypes and to make up about 1.0-7.5% of CD8+ T cells. Those dominant clonotypes were again the most abundant among CD3+CD56-NKG2C+ cells in a few donors, at roughly 25-65%. It remained unclear whether the expanded NKG2C-expressing T cell clones were specific for HCMV antigens. All eight donors whose samples were sequenced were randomly selected healthy volunteers, three of them men and five women. HCMV-specific IgG was detected in serum with a commercial ELISA kit to determine HCMV serostatus. MIGEC handled demultiplexing of the reads and grouping by UMI, while MiTCR was used to assemble and quantify clonotypes. To exclude erroneous sequences, any TCR cDNA sequence not supported by at least two reads was discarded. The tcR package was used for downstream repertoire analysis, with clonotypes matched between fractions based on CDR3 nucleotide sequence plus V segment. VDJmatch was used to annotate antigen specificity against VDJdb, with one amino acid substitution in CDR3 allowed.

The receptor's source is a woman aged 18-30 years in good health. Sequencing was done on a sample of CD8+ T cells sorted from blood.

The DNA is as follows: TGTGCCAGCAGCTCTTATACGGGGACTAGCGCGATCAATGAGCAGTTCTTC. The encoded protein is CASSSYTGTSAINEQFF. Here the chain combines TRBV7-8 and TRBJ2-1; 10 middle bases align to TRBD2. Looking up the germline V gene yields CDR1 SGHVS and CDR2 FQNEAQ. Trimmed from V: 4 bases; trimmed from J: 6 bases; junction bases lacking a gene match: 12. Reading from cysteine to phenylalanine, the CDR3 counts 17 amino acids. The sequence is cut down to CDR3 DNA, 51 bases in frame from base 1.